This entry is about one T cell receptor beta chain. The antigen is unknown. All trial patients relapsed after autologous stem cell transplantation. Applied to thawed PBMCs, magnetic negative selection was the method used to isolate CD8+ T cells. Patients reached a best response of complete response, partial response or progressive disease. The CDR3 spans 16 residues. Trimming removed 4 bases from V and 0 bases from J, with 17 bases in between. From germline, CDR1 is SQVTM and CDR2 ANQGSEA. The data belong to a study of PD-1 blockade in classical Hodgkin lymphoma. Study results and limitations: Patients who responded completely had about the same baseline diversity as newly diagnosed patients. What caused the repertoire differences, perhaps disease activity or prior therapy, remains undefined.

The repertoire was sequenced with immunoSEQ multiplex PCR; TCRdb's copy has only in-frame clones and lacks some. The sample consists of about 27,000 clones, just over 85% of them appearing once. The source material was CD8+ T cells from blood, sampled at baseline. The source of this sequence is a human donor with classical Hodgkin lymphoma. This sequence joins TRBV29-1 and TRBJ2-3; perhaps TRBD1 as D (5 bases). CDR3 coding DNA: TGCAGCGTTGTCGTGTTAGGGGATACTAGCACAGATACGCAGTATTTT. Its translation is CSVVVLGDTSTDTQYF.